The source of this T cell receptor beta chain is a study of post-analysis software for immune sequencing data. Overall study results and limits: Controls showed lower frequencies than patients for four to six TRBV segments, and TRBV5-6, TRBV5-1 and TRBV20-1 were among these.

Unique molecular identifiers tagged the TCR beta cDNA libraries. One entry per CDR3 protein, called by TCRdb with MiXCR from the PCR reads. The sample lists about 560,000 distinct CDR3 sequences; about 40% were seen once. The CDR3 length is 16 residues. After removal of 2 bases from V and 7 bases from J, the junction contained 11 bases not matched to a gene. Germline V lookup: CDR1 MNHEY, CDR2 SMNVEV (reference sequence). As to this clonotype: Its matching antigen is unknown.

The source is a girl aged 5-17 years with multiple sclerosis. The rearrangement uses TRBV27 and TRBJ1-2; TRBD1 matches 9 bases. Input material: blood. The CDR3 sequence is CASSLLSGTGYAGYTF. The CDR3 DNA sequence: TGTGCCAGCAGTTTACTTTCAGGGACAGGGTACGCTGGCTACACCTTC.